A selection of T cell receptor beta chains follows, all from one sample in a study of human T cells and chemical hapten exposure. TCRdb re-called the RACE reads through MiXCR, storing one row per CDR3 protein. The data show some 50,000 distinct CDR3 sequences, with 4.3% seen just once and roughly 1.6% held by the top ten. The sample taken for sequencing was whole blood. These receptors all come from a female donor in good health. Some clones in this sample may be carry-over from other donors' samples. Both conserved end residues are part of each CDR3. The order of the fields is V gene, CDR3 length, J gene, clone size, CDR3 protein. The size field is filled for only some rows; it gives once, few, many or a size class.

TRBV6-4	16	TRBJ2-3	few	CASSAGPRGATDTQYF
TRBV19	15	TRBJ2-1	many	CASSIDGQSYNEQFF
TRBV14	18	TRBJ1-2	many	CASSQVPGRGNGDYGYTF
TRBV10-3	16	TRBJ2-1	many	CAIGTSGGVSYNEQFF
TRBV11-1	15	TRBJ2-1	many	CASSPDMSSYNEQFF
TRBV6-2/TRBV6-3	12	TRBJ2-3	many	CASSPYADTQYF
TRBV5-4	14	TRBJ2-5	few	CASSSRDGKETQYF
TRBV4-3	18	TRBJ2-3	many	CASSQGGTSGGYTDTQYF
TRBV5-1	14	TRBJ2-3	many	CASSPRTDTDTQYF
TRBV19	15	TRBJ1-1	NA	CASSIRVGVNTEAFF
TRBV28	14	TRBJ2-7	NA	CASSPRGPLYEQYF
TRBV12-5	15	TRBJ1-1	few	CASGLAQGGGTEAFF
TRBV7-2	15	TRBJ2-7	many	CASSPTSGGIYEQYF
TRBV20-1	12	TRBJ1-1	many	CSATDGPMSAFF
TRBV28	15	TRBJ1-4	NA	CASSALGVGGEKLFF
TRBV19	14	TRBJ2-1	NA	CASNPQVGYNEQFF
TRBV6-6	12	TRBJ1-1	many	CASSYLEGEAFF
TRBV7-2	18	TRBJ1-1	few	CASSLSLRTTRGIAEAFF
TRBV10-3	12	TRBJ1-1	many	CAISEMPQGAFF
TRBV11-3	16	TRBJ2-2	many	CASSLEGARGTGELFF
TRBV20-1	15	TRBJ1-1	many	CSARQISDGGTEAFF
TRBV11-2	14	TRBJ1-1	NA	CASSLTAGSTEAFF
TRBV30	18	TRBJ1-1	many	CAWRSTKGPRSRSTEAFF
TRBV7-7	13	TRBJ2-3	many	CASSTRPQDTQYF
TRBV7-2	13	TRBJ1-1	many	CASSRGGNTEAFF
TRBV6-6	14	TRBJ1-1	many	CASTILGGNTEAFF
TRBV7-9	12	TRBJ1-1	many	CASSLMGPEAFF
TRBV6-2/TRBV6-3	13	TRBJ2-5	many	CASSYFLQETQYF
TRBV10-2	16	TRBJ2-1	many	CASSDQGLAMYNEQFF
TRBV29-1	14	TRBJ2-7	many	CSVENGREGYEQYF
TRBV2	12	TRBJ2-4	many	CASSVSKNIQYF
TRBV6-2/TRBV6-3	15	TRBJ1-5	many	CASSRGQTVGQPQHF
TRBV6-6	15	TRBJ2-5	many	CASSYFNLVQETQYF
TRBV7-9	15	TRBJ2-3	many	CASSLLAGGADTQYF
TRBV12-3/TRBV12-4	14	TRBJ1-5	many	CASRRALGDQPQHF
TRBV5-4	14	TRBJ1-2	NA	CASSLATGYHGYTF
TRBV2	13	TRBJ1-2	few	CASSEGWDLGYTF
TRBV28	11	TRBJ2-1	many	CASSRFGEQFF
TRBV20-1	13	TRBJ1-1	many	CSARGWGEAEAFF
TRBV7-9	11	TRBJ2-5	many	CASSVGETQYF
TRBV20-1	18	TRBJ1-5	many	CSAKNQDRGKESNQPQHF
TRBV5-1	15	TRBJ1-2	NA	CASSSARTGGDGYTF
TRBV6-2/TRBV6-3	13	TRBJ2-3	many	CASSQDSTDTQYF
TRBV28	14	TRBJ1-1	many	CASSLAPNAVSAFF
TRBV11-1	16	TRBJ1-2	many	CASRPGPGQGNYGYTF
TRBV5-1	14	TRBJ1-1	many	CASSLDRSNTEAFF
TRBV9	14	TRBJ2-3	many	CASSDRQGTDTQYF
TRBV7-8	17	TRBJ2-5	many	CASSPRVVYGGRETQYF
TRBV10-3	15	TRBJ2-7	many	CAISESGQGLAEQYF
TRBV27	14	TRBJ1-5	many	CASSLSGYNQPQHF
TRBV2	16	TRBJ1-1	few	CASSALRGLGNTEAFF